This T cell receptor beta chain was observed in a study of shared clonotypes between healthy human individuals. In the study overall: Three plates were used per donor for CD4 naive, three for CD4 memory, two for CD8 naive and one for CD8 memory.

Naive CD8 populations comprised CD45RO-negative cells positively selected for CCR7, excluding terminally differentiated effector memory CD45RA+ cells. Germline assignment: CDR1 PRHDT and CDR2 FYEKMQ (reference sequence). J was trimmed by 4 bases and V by 8 bases; bases with no gene match: 4. The CDR3 extends over 14 amino acids. Using immunoSEQ multiplex PCR, the repertoire was profiled, and TCRdb retains in-frame clones only, with some absent. The sample includes roughly 1,800,000 clones, approximately 95% of them seen just once. The sample comprised naive CD8+ T cells sorted from blood. The genes are TRBV13 and TRBJ2-2; TRBD2 matches at 10 bases. This clonotype was sampled from a man aged 18 to 29 in good health. The CDR3 DNA reads as TGTGCCAGCTTTCTAGCGGGGGCCACCGGGGAGCTGTTTTTT. Encoded protein: CASFLAGATGELFF.